The source of this T cell receptor beta chain is a study of blood T cell repertoires in COVID-19. Study details: From T cells, B-cell-depleted T cells, or PBMCs came the material, which was cDNA or gDNA.

The table lists this clone with a count of one. The Seattle site enrolled patients during active infection and followed them longitudinally. Here immunoSEQ multiplex PCR was the method, and the copy in TCRdb shows in-frame clones only, minus some. The sample contains about 56,000 clones, approximately 89% of which appear only once. This receptor was obtained from a woman aged 55 to 70 with COVID-19, enrolled during active disease. Sequencing was done on a sample of peripheral blood.

The CDR3 spells CASSRDSRNTIYF. CDR3 coding DNA: TGTGCCAGCAGCCGGGACAGTCGAAACACCATATATTTT. The rearrangement links TRBV12-3 or TRBV12-4 to TRBJ1-3, with 7 bases lining up with TRBD1. The CDR3 sequence is 13 residues long. V was pared by 6 bases and J by 5 bases, with 4 bases of the junction left unmatched.